What follows describes a single T cell receptor beta chain. This CDR3 contains 11 residues. Looked up from germline, CDR1 is MGHDK and CDR2 is SYGVNS. The ends were cut back, 9 bases at V and 6 bases at J, with 9 bases in the middle. Authors' methods: Reference gene primers were amplified, and this amplification served to estimate nucleated cell counts. Profiling relied on immunoSEQ multiplex PCR, and the TCRdb table lists in-frame clones only, not all of them. The DNA was the basis for D and trimming; V, J and clone size are from that table. The data hold about 99,000 clones, with roughly nine tenths observed a single time. These data originate in a study of blood T cell repertoires in COVID-19.

This TCR derives from a human donor in a cohort sampled during active COVID-19. This sequence joins TRBV25-1 and TRBJ2-1; D uncertain. The sequencing sample was made of peripheral blood. As DNA, the CDR3 is TGTGCCAGAAAATATTTCAATGAGCAGTTCTTC. Translated: CARKYFNEQFF.